This T cell receptor beta chain comes out of a study of T cell repertoires in cytomegalovirus infection. The study, taken as a whole, reports: What dominated the ex vivo response were HLA-C-restricted CMV-specific TCR beta clonotypes.

The V end lost 0 bases, the J end lost 0 bases, and 3 bases lay between the germline ends. Germline V gene lookup returns CDR1 GTSNPN and CDR2 SVGIG (reference sequence). This CDR3 has 13 amino acids. TCRdb passed the reads through MiXCR, listing each CDR3 protein once. In the table there are around 130,000 distinct CDR3 sequences, under 30% of which are singletons. Turning to this clonotype: No antigen is known for it.

The sample comprised PBMCs, sequenced either directly or after in vitro stimulation (not recorded which). This sequence originates from a human donor in good health (CMV status not recorded). Some clones in this sample may be carry-over from other donors' samples. V gene TRBV30 combines with J gene TRBJ1-3; D is unresolved. CDR3 bases: TGTGCCTGGAGTGTATACTCTGGAAACACCATATATTTT. It is translated as CAWSVYSGNTIYF.